The clone carrying this T cell receptor (beta chain) was seen ten or more times. The sample belongs to a study of T-cell reconstitution after alpha-beta-depleted transplantation in children. V trimming: 8 bases; J trimming: 3 bases; junction bases outside the gene matches: 7. The CDR3 extends over 13 amino acids. Germline V gene lookup returns CDR1 MDHEN and CDR2 SYDVKM. The TCRbeta library incorporated unique molecular identifiers. TCRdb reprocessed the PCR reads with MiXCR, giving one entry per CDR3 protein. Among 83,000 or so distinct CDR3 sequences listed, 6.5% to 8.5% were seen once. V usage is TRBV28 and J usage is TRBJ2-7, with TRBD2 matching 7 bases. The specimen was PBMCs from the stem cell graft donor, collected from the stem cell graft. The clonotype was recovered from a human donor who donated a stem cell graft to a child with congenital amegakaryocytic thrombocytopenia. CDR3 sequence reads: CASASGGHYEQYF. Here the CDR3 DNA reads TGTGCCAGCGCTTCGGGAGGCCACTACGAGCAGTACTTC.